This T cell receptor (beta chain) was sequenced in a study of T-cell memory formation after mild COVID-19. Trimming cost V 0 bases and J 1 base; bases outside gene matches: 9. The CDR3 length is 18 residues. Germline CDR1 SEHNR, CDR2 FQNEAQ (reference sequence). TCRdb re-called the 5' RACE reads with MiXCR, one entry per CDR3 protein. Of 150,000 to 200,000 distinct CDR3 sequences listed, about 9.9% are singletons. This clonotype was detected a few times. Sequences were obtained from PBMCs or a T cell subset sorted from them (not recorded which). The V gene is TRBV7-9, the J gene TRBJ2-5; 9 nucleotides align to TRBD1. The TCR sequence derives from a man aged 18 to 29 who had mild COVID-19 (a few samples of this study predate the infection). Cell type and time point are not known. CDR3 sequence (DNA): TGTGCCAGCAGCTTAGCCTTATCTACAGGGGGCATCCAAGAGACCCAGTACTTC. Residues: CASSLALSTGGIQETQYF.